The 27 T cell receptor beta chains presented below share a single source sample, sequenced in a study of blood T cell repertoires in COVID-19. TCRdb's table, derived via immunoSEQ multiplex PCR, lists solely in-frame clones and lacks some. The sample includes some 340,000 clones, around 87% of them seen just once. Sequenced material: PBMCs or T cells enriched from blood (not recorded which). Receptors were obtained from a woman under 40 who had recovered from COVID-19.

The rearrangement uses TRBV15 and TRBJ1-5; D uncertain. V was cut by 0 bases and J by 11 bases, with 11 bases left in between. Germline lookup yields CDR1 LNHNV and CDR2 YYDKDF (reference sequence). The CDR3 has 13 amino acids. In nucleotides, the CDR3 is TGTGCCACCAGCAGAGAAGGCGGGAGGGCCCAGCATTTT. Encoded protein: CATSREGGRAQHF. Full variable domain (rest looked up from reference TRBV15 and TRBJ1-5): DAMVIQNPRYQVTQFGKPVTLSCSQTLNHNVMYWYQQKSSQAPKLLFHYYDKDFNNEADTPDNFQSRRPNTSFCFLDIRSPGLGDTAMYLCATSREGGRAQHFGDGTRLSIL.

The V call is TRBV19, the J call TRBJ1-2, with 9 bases matching TRBD1. Trimming at V came to 4 bases and at J to 8 bases, leaving 11 bases not matched to a gene. Looked up from germline, CDR1 is LNHDA and CDR2 is SQIVND (reference sequence). CDR3 length equals 15 residues. The CDR3 loop is CASSTRDRETEGYTF. As DNA, the CDR3 is TGTGCCAGTAGTACCCGGGACAGGGAAACAGAGGGCTACACCTTC.

The chain recombines TRBV19 with TRBJ1-1, with unresolved D. Germline CDR1 reads LNHDA; CDR2 reads SQIVND (reference sequence). V was cut by 8 bases and J by 10 bases, with 29 bases left in between. The CDR3 has 16 residues. The CDR3 sequence: CASSLQAGVREAVAFF. The CDR3 nucleotides read TGTGCCAGTTCCCTGCAGGCCGGGGTTAGGGAGGCCGTAGCTTTCTTT.

This clone was observed a single time. The V gene is TRBV5-1, the J gene TRBJ2-1; 8 bases align to TRBD1. The CDR3 has 14 residues. The V and J ends lost 3 bases and 5 bases, in that order; junction bases with no gene match: 4. Per germline, CDR1 SGHRS and CDR2 YFSETQ. This chain's CDR3 is CASSSDRGNNEQFF. The CDR3, as DNA: TGCGCCAGCAGCTCCGACAGGGGTAACAATGAGCAGTTCTTC. Supplemented by reference TRBV5-1 and TRBJ2-1, the full variable domain reads KAGVTQTPRYLIKTRGQQVTLSCSPISGHRSVSWYQQTPGQGLQFLFEYFSETQRNKGNFPGRFSGRQFSNSRSEMNVSTLELGDSALYLCASSSDRGNNEQFFGPGTRLTVL.

The chain combines TRBV4-1 with TRBJ1-6, with no clear D. Trimming left V 1 base short and J 9 bases short, with 7 bases between. CDR3 length: 13 amino acids. CDR1 and CDR2 from the germline V gene are MGHRA and YSYEKL. In DNA, the CDR3 is TGCGCCAGCAGCCAAGCCCTCGTTTCACCCCTCCACTTT. Translation gives CASSQALVSPLHF.

The chain uses TRBV6-5 and TRBJ1-3; D is unclear. This CDR3 has 13 amino acids. Germline CDR1 reads MNHEY; CDR2 reads SVGAGI. V was trimmed by 8 bases and J by 1 base, leaving 9 bases between them. CDR3 nucleotide sequence: TGTGCCAGCGCGCGGGAGTCTGGAAACACCATATATTTT. Protein sequence: CASARESGNTIYF.

This sequence joins TRBV4-3 and TRBJ1-6; weak D call: TRBD1 (6 bases). The germline V gene has CDR1 LGHNA and CDR2 YSLEER. V was cut by 1 base and J by 9 bases, with 13 bases left in between. This CDR3 contains 15 residues. Written as DNA, the CDR3 is TGCGCCAGCAGCCAAGGGGGACATCTGGGTTCACCCCTCCACTTT. It codes for CASSQGGHLGSPLHF.

This clone occurred once. The chain has TRBV3-1 (or the pseudogene TRBV3-2) and TRBJ2-3, with 10 nucleotides matching TRBD2. In germline, CDR1 is LGHDT, CDR2 YNNKEL (reference sequence). The CDR3 extends over 19 amino acids. V lost 1 base and J lost 1; bases outside the gene matches: 11. In DNA form, the CDR3 reads TGTGCCAGCAGCCAAGTTCGGGCTAGCGGGGGTTGGGGCACAGATACGCAGTATTTT. Protein: CASSQVRASGGWGTDTQYF.

CDR3 in amino acids: CASRRGFHQPQHF. The CDR3 bases are TGTGCAAGTCGACGAGGGTTTCACCAGCCCCAGCATTTT. The chain couples TRBV12-2 to TRBJ1-5. TRBV12-2 is assigned pseudogene status. CDR3 size: 13 residues.

The J gene is TRBJ2-7, the V gene TRBV6-5; 7 bases are a match to TRBD2. Germline lookup yields CDR1 MNHEY and CDR2 SVGAGI. The CDR3 contains 16 residues. J gave up 2 bases and V 0 bases, and 7 bases lay outside the gene matches. The CDR3: CASSYSLSGTTYEQYF. CDR3 DNA: TGTGCCAGCAGTTACTCGTTGAGCGGGACCACCTACGAGCAGTACTTC.

This clone was observed a few times. This sequence joins TRBV5-1 and TRBJ1-6, with TRBD1 as a possible D gene (6 bases). Germline V gene lookup returns CDR1 SGHRS and CDR2 YFSETQ. The CDR3 loop spans 17 amino acids. V lost 4 bases and J 4 bases, leaving 18 bases between the germline ends. CDR3 protein: CASSPSDSRSYNSPLHF. For the CDR3, the DNA is TGCGCCAGCAGCCCATCGGACAGCAGATCTTATAATTCACCCCTCCACTTT.

This chain's CDR3 is CASSQDRPNYGYTF. The CDR3 DNA is TGTGCCAGCAGCCAAGACAGACCTAACTATGGCTACACCTTC. This chain uses TRBV7-2 with TRBJ1-2, with D perhaps matching TRBD1 (5 bases). The CDR3 is 14 residues long. V was shortened by 5 bases and J by 0 bases, with 10 bases between the two germline ends. Germline V gene sequence: CDR1 SGHTA, CDR2 FQGNSA.

V usage is TRBV7-2 and J usage is TRBJ1-4; possibly TRBD1 for D (5 bases). This CDR3 region has 14 residues. Germline V gene data show CDR1 as SGHTA and CDR2 as FQGNSA. V gave up 5 bases and J gave up 6 bases, with 13 bases separating them. CDR3 amino acids: CASSRTPRYEKLFF. DNA of the CDR3: TGTGCCAGCAGCCGGACACCTCGCTATGAAAAACTGTTTTTT.

This chain's CDR3 is CASTGGFSSSYNEQFF. Written as DNA, the CDR3 is TGTGCCAGCACAGGGGGATTTTCCAGCTCCTACAATGAGCAGTTCTTC. The J gene is TRBJ2-1, the V gene TRBV6-4, with 7 bases matching TRBD1. V lost 7 bases and J lost 0; bases outside the gene matches: 9. From germline, CDR1 is MRHNA and CDR2 SNTAGT. This CDR3 comprises 16 residues.

The rearrangement links TRBV3-1 (or the pseudogene TRBV3-2) to TRBJ1-1; D is perhaps TRBD1 (5 bases). This CDR3 has 16 amino acids. Germline values: CDR1 LGHDT, CDR2 YNNKEL (reference sequence). The V and J ends lost 8 bases and 1 base respectively, with 20 bases between them. The CDR3 coding sequence is TGTGCCAGCGCATATAAGGGGAAGGGGCGGAACACTGAAGCTTTCTTT. It translates to CASAYKGKGRNTEAFF.

CDR3 DNA: TGTGCCAGCAGCTCGGACAGGGGGACAGATACGCAGTATTTT. This codes for CASSSDRGTDTQYF. V gene TRBV7-2 combines with J gene TRBJ2-3; 10 positions match TRBD1. The ends lost 4 bases at V and 3 bases at J; junction bases unmatched: 1. The germline gives CDR1 SGHTA, CDR2 FQGNSA. The CDR3 spans 14 residues.

V and J are TRBV11-2 and TRBJ1-2, with D perhaps matching TRBD1 (6 bases). The CDR3 contains 14 residues. The germline V gene encodes CDR1 SGHAT and CDR2 FQNNGV. Trimming cost V 5 bases and J 3 bases, with 13 bases left between them. The CDR3 coding sequence is TGTGCCAGCAGCCAGACGGGGGGCGACTATGGCTACACCTTC. This translates into CASSQTGGDYGYTF.

CDR3 nucleotide sequence: TGTGCCAGTAATCCCACAGGGGGAACTGAAGCTTTCTTT. As protein: CASNPTGGTEAFF. This chain connects TRBV19 to TRBJ1-1; 8 bases are shared with TRBD1. Trimming cost V 7 bases and J 5 bases; bases outside gene matches: 6. CDR1 is LNHDA and CDR2 is SQIVND in the germline V gene (reference sequence). This CDR3 region has 13 residues.

The DNA of the CDR3 is TGTGCCAGCAGTACAGGACAGGTCGTAGCTAATGAAAAACTGTTTTTT. It codes for CASSTGQVVANEKLFF. The V call is TRBV2, the J call TRBJ1-4; 7 bases fit TRBD1. This CDR3 has 16 amino acids. J was trimmed by 3 bases and V by 5 bases; bases with no gene match: 9. Germline loops: CDR1 SNHLY, CDR2 FYNNEI.

This clone was picked up one time. V and J are TRBV5-1 and TRBJ2-1; 8 bases match TRBD2. V was pared by 4 bases and J by 3 bases, with 6 bases of the junction left unmatched. Per the germline V gene, CDR1 is SGHRS and CDR2 is YFSETQ. The CDR3 covers 15 residues. The CDR3 DNA is TGCGCCAGCAGCCGGGGACTAGAGGACTACAATGAGCAGTTCTTC. Residues: CASSRGLEDYNEQFF.

V is TRBV28 and J is TRBJ2-6, with D maybe TRBD2 (7 bases). The germline V and J ends were trimmed by 7 bases and 3 bases, with 22 bases remaining between them. This CDR3 spans 18 amino acids. Per the germline V gene, CDR1 is MDHEN and CDR2 is SYDVKM. This chain's CDR3 is CASISGGPAEGGANVLTF. In DNA, the CDR3 is TGTGCCAGCATATCCGGGGGGCCAGCGGAAGGTGGGGCCAACGTCCTGACTTTC.

This chain uses TRBV25-1 with TRBJ1-6; D is possibly TRBD1 (6 bases). The CDR3 runs 14 residues. The germline V gene has CDR1 MGHDK and CDR2 SYGVNS. V was shortened by 5 bases and J by 6 bases, with 11 bases between the two germline ends. CDR3 sequence (DNA): TGTGCCAGCAGTTGGGGGCTGGGTAATTCACCCCTCCACTTT. Translated, it gives CASSWGLGNSPLHF.

This chain connects TRBV11-3 to TRBJ2-7; 9 bases agree with TRBD1. J gave up 1 base and V 2 bases, and 9 bases lay outside the gene matches. Germline CDR1 SGHNT, CDR2 YENEEA. There are 17 residues in the CDR3. The CDR3 reads CASSLYGTGRKSYEQYF. The DNA of the CDR3 is TGTGCCAGCAGCTTATACGGGACAGGGAGAAAATCCTACGAGCAGTACTTC.

The CDR3 coding sequence is TGTGCCAGCAGCTTGAATAGTACCTATAGCAATCAGCCCCAGCATTTT. Its protein is CASSLNSTYSNQPQHF. The chain employs TRBV5-4 and TRBJ1-5; D is undetermined. Germline lookup yields CDR1 SGHNT and CDR2 YYREEE (reference sequence). The CDR3 has 16 amino acids. V was shortened by 1 base and J by 0 bases, with 11 bases between the two germline ends.

V is TRBV7-2 and J is TRBJ1-5, with D tentatively TRBD1 (6 bases). The CDR3 has 16 residues. CDR1 and CDR2 (germline): SGHTA, FQGNSA. The V gene lost 2 bases and the J gene lost 3 bases, with 14 bases spanning the gap. The CDR3 region is CASSLFGRGTNQPQHF. CDR3 DNA: TGTGCCAGCAGCTTATTCGGCAGGGGTACCAATCAGCCCCAGCATTTT.

V and J are TRBV6-4 and TRBJ2-3; tentatively, D is TRBD1 (5 bases). The CDR3 sequence is 14 residues long. Germline V CDR1 and CDR2: MRHNA, SNTAGT. Trimming removed 4 bases from V and 1 base from J, with 9 bases in between. The CDR3 here is CASSGEQGTDTQYF. The CDR3 nucleotides are TGTGCCAGCAGTGGCGAACAGGGCACAGATACGCAGTATTTT.

The rearrangement uses TRBV3-1 (or the pseudogene TRBV3-2) and TRBJ2-1; D not certain. Per the germline V gene, CDR1 is LGHDT and CDR2 is YNNKEL (reference sequence). CDR3 length equals 11 residues. V lost 6 bases and J lost 5, with 5 bases in between. The CDR3 loop is CASRYNNEQFF. The CDR3 DNA is TGTGCCAGCAGGTATAACAATGAGCAGTTCTTC.